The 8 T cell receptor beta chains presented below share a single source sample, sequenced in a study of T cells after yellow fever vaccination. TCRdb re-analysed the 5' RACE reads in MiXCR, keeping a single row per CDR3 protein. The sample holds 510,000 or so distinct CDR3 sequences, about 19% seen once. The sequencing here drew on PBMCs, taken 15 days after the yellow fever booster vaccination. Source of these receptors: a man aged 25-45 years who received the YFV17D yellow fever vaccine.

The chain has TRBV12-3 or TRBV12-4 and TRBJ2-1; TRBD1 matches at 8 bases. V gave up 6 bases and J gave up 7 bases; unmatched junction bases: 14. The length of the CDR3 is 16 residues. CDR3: CASSRTGDRLSNEQFF. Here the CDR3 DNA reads TGTGCCAGCAGCCGCACCGGGGACAGGTTGTCGAATGAGCAGTTCTTC.

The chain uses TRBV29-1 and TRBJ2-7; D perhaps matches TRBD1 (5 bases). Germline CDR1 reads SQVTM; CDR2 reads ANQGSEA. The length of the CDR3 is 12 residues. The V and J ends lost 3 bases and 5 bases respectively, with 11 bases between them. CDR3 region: CSVEAGHDEQYF. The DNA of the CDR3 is TGCAGCGTTGAGGCAGGGCACGACGAGCAGTACTTC.

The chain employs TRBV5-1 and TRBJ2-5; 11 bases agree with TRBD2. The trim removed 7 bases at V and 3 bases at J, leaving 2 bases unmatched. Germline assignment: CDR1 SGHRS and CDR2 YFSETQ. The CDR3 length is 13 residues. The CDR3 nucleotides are TGCGCCAGCGGGACTAGCGGAGAAGAGACCCAGTACTTC. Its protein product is CASGTSGEETQYF.

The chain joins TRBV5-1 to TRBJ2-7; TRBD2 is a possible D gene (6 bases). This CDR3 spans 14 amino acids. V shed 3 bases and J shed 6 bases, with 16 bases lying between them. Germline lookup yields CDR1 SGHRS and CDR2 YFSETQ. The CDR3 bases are TGCGCCAGCAGCTCTAGGACGGGACTTGGCGAGCAGTACTTC. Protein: CASSSRTGLGEQYF.

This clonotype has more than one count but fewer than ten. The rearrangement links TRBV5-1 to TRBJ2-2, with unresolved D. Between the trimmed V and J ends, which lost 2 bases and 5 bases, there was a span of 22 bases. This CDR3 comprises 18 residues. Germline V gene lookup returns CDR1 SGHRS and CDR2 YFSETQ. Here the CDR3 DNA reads TGCGCCAGCAGCTTTATTAACGATGTAATGCTATTGACCGGGGAGCTGTTTTTT. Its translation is CASSFINDVMLLTGELFF.

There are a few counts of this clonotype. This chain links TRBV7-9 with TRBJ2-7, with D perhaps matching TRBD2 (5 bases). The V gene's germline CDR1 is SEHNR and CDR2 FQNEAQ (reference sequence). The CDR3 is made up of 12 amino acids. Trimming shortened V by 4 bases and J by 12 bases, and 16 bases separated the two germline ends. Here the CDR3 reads CASSSGTTNWYF. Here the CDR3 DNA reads TGTGCCAGCAGCTCGGGAACAACTAATTGGTACTTC. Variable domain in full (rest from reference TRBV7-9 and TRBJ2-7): DTGVSQNPRHKITKRGQNVTFRCDPISEHNRLYWYRQTLGQGPEFLTYFQNEAQLEKSRLLSDRFSAERPKGSFSTLEIQRTEQGDSAMYLCASSSGTTNWYFGPGTRLTVT.

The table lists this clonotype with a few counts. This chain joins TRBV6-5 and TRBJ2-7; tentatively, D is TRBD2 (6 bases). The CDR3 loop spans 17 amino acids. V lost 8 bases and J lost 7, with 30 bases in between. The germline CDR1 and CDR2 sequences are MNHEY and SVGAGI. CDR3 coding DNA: TGTGCCAGCCGATACGGGGCTGGCGGCCCGACGGAGGGGGAGCAGTACTTC. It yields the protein CASRYGAGGPTEGEQYF.

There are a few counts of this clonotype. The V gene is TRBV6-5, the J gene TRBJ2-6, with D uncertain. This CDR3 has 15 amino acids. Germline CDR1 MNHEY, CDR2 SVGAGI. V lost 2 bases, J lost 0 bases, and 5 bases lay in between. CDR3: CASSYGFSGANVLTF. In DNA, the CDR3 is TGTGCCAGCAGTTACGGCTTCTCTGGGGCCAACGTCCTGACTTTC.